One sample yielded the 16 T cell receptor beta chains listed below, sequenced in a study of T cells in localized non-small cell lung cancer. Sequenced by immunoSEQ multiplex PCR; TCRdb stores in-frame clones only, minus some. The sample carries tens of thousands of clones, approximately 90% recorded once. The sequenced sample was peripheral blood, obtained before any cancer treatment. The receptors shown here come from an older female donor with stage III squamous cell lung carcinoma.

The genes are TRBV7-6 and TRBJ2-1; TRBD2 aligns across 10 bases. The V and J ends lost 5 bases and 4 bases, in that order; junction bases with no gene match: 2. Germline V gives CDR1 SGHVS, CDR2 FNYEAQ. The CDR3 loop spans 14 amino acids. For the CDR3, the DNA is TGTGCCAGCAGCCCAGCGGGAGGGTACAATGAGCAGTTCTTC. This gives the protein CASSPAGGYNEQFF.

The V and J genes are TRBV6-5 and TRBJ2-1; possible D gene TRBD1, 5 bases. The germline gives CDR1 MNHEY, CDR2 SVGAGI. V lost 5 bases to trimming and J lost 6 bases, with 14 bases between them. This CDR3 contains 14 residues. The CDR3 region has the DNA TGTGCCAGCAGTCGATCGACAGTTTTCAATGAGCAGTTCTTC. Translated: CASSRSTVFNEQFF.

This chain connects TRBV5-4 to TRBJ2-1; the D gene is possibly TRBD2 (7 bases). Trimming pared 2 bases from V and 8 bases from J, leaving 14 bases between. Germline values: CDR1 SGHNT, CDR2 YYREEE (reference sequence). The CDR3 loop spans 14 amino acids. This CDR3 is CASSLSGGGDEQFF. In DNA, the CDR3 is TGTGCCAGCAGCTTATCGGGGGGCGGGGATGAGCAGTTCTTC.

This chain connects TRBV19 to TRBJ2-2; 7 bases agree with TRBD1. The germline V gene has CDR1 LNHDA and CDR2 SQIVND (reference sequence). V shed 5 bases, J shed 2 bases, and the junction held 5 bases outside the gene matches. This CDR3 contains 15 residues. This CDR3 reads CASSAGTANTGELFF. The CDR3, as DNA: TGTGCCAGTAGTGCCGGGACAGCCAACACCGGGGAGCTGTTTTTT.

J is TRBJ1-2 and V is TRBV5-6; perhaps TRBD1 as D (6 bases). The CDR3 covers 13 residues. V was shortened by 2 bases and J by 6 bases, with 11 bases between the two germline ends. CDR1 is SGHDT, CDR2 YYEEEE, per germline. CDR3: CASSFWGPNGYTF. The CDR3 DNA reads TGTGCCAGCAGCTTTTGGGGGCCCAATGGCTACACCTTC.

The chain combines TRBV18 with TRBJ2-1, with TRBD1 as a possible D gene (5 bases). The CDR3 has 15 residues. The germline V gene encodes CDR1 KGHSH and CDR2 LQKENI. V shed 6 bases and J shed 1 base, with 13 bases lying between them. The CDR3 region is CASSPGQGSYNEQFF. DNA for the CDR3: TGTGCCAGCTCTCCCGGGCAGGGATCCTACAATGAGCAGTTCTTC. Using reference TRBV18 and TRBJ2-1 for the parts outside the CDR3, the full variable domain is NAGVMQNPRHLVRRRGQEARLRCSPMKGHSHVYWYRQLPEEGLKFMVYLQKENIIDESGMPKERFSAEFPKEGPSILRIQQVVRGDSAAYFCASSPGQGSYNEQFFGPGTRLTVL.

The V and J genes are TRBV7-2 and TRBJ1-3; the D gene is possibly TRBD1 (5 bases). Germline V gives CDR1 SGHTA, CDR2 FQGNSA. V lost 5 bases and J 0 bases, leaving 11 bases between the germline ends. The CDR3 has 15 residues. The CDR3 nucleotides are TGTGCCAGCAGCATGGGGCACGCCTCTGGAAACACCATATATTTT. Its protein is CASSMGHASGNTIYF. Complete variable domain (other parts from reference TRBV7-2 and TRBJ1-3): GAGVSQSPSNKVTEKGKDVELRCDPISGHTALYWYRQSLGQGLEFLIYFQGNSAPDKSGLPSDRFSAERTGGSVSTLTIQRTQQEDSAVYLCASSMGHASGNTIYFGEGSWLTVV.

The J gene is TRBJ2-1, the V gene TRBV5-4; 7 nucleotides line up with TRBD2. Germline V gene data show CDR1 as SGHNT and CDR2 as YYREEE (reference sequence). CDR3 length: 16 residues. V shed 5 bases, J shed 9 bases, and the junction held 17 bases outside the gene matches. CDR3 DNA sequence: TGTGCCAGCAGTACAAGGAGCGGGGCCTCTCCTGTTGAGCAGTTCTTC. It encodes CASSTRSGASPVEQFF.

The chain is built from TRBV9 and TRBJ1-1; TRBD1 is a possible D gene (6 bases). This CDR3 has 13 residues. V was trimmed by 3 bases and J by 1 base, leaving 7 bases between them. In germline, CDR1 is SGDLS, CDR2 YYNGEE. The CDR3 coding sequence is TGTGCCAGCAGCGCGGACAGGAACACTGAAGCTTTCTTT. It encodes CASSADRNTEAFF. Using reference TRBV9 and TRBJ1-1 for the parts outside the CDR3, the full variable domain is DSGVTQTPKHLITATGQRVTLRCSPRSGDLSVYWYQQSLDQGLQFLIQYYNGEERAKGNILERFSAQQFPDLHSELNLSSLELGDSALYFCASSADRNTEAFFGQGTRLTVV.

CDR3 loop: CANDRGQGSPLHF. The CDR3 bases are TGTGCCAACGACAGGGGGCAAGGATCACCCCTCCACTTT. The rearrangement links TRBV7-9 to TRBJ1-6; 10 nucleotides agree with TRBD1. V shed 10 bases and J 10 bases; nucleotides not matched to a gene: 7. Germline CDR1 is SEHNR and CDR2 is FQNEAQ (reference sequence). There are 13 residues in the CDR3.

V gene TRBV11-2 combines with J gene TRBJ2-3; D uncertain. This CDR3 has 11 amino acids. V dropped 6 bases and J dropped 1 base, with 2 bases sitting between them. Germline-derived CDR1 and CDR2 are SGHAT and FQNNGV. CDR3 DNA: TGTGCCAGCAGGGGCACAGATACGCAGTATTTT. It is translated as CASRGTDTQYF.

V and J are TRBV7-2 and TRBJ2-7; D may be TRBD2 (6 bases). Germline V CDR1 and CDR2: SGHTA, FQGNSA. The CDR3 is made up of 14 amino acids. Trimming shortened V by 5 bases and J by 2 bases, and 13 bases separated the two germline ends. CDR3 protein: CASSRGLRPYEQYF. The CDR3 DNA follows: TGTGCCAGCAGCCGGGGACTGCGCCCCTACGAGCAGTACTTC.

The rearrangement joins TRBV4-3 to TRBJ1-3, with TRBD1 as a possible D gene (5 bases). Germline-derived CDR1 and CDR2 are LGHNA and YSLEER. V dropped 3 bases and J dropped 0 bases, with 9 bases sitting between them. The CDR3 length is 15 residues. CDR3 DNA: TGCGCCAGCAGCCAGGACACATTCTCTGGAAACACCATATATTTT. This gives the protein CASSQDTFSGNTIYF.

This clone has only one observation. The rearrangement links TRBV11-3 to TRBJ1-3, with unresolved D. CDR3 length equals 15 residues. The germline V gene encodes CDR1 SGHNT and CDR2 YENEEA. V lost 0 bases to trimming and J lost 4 bases, with 10 bases between them. CDR3 sequence reads: CASSLDPSAGNTIYF. The CDR3 bases are TGTGCCAGCAGCTTAGATCCCTCGGCCGGAAACACCATATATTTT.

The chain is built from TRBV5-1 and TRBJ2-7; D gene unclear. The CDR3 runs to 15 residues. V lost 1 base and J 1 base, leaving 12 bases between the germline ends. CDR1 is SGHRS and CDR2 is YFSETQ in the germline V gene. The CDR3 DNA follows: TGCGCCAGCAGCTTGTCCGCCGGATTTTCCTACGAGCAGTACTTC. Encoded protein: CASSLSAGFSYEQYF.

The V gene is TRBV10-3, the J gene TRBJ1-1; the D gene is possibly TRBD1 (5 bases). CDR1 and CDR2 from the germline V gene are ENHRY and SYGVKD. Trimming shortened V by 6 bases and J by 0 bases, and 17 bases separated the two germline ends. This CDR3 is built from 16 residues. The CDR3 nucleotides read TGTGCCATCAGCGCTACCGGGACTTTCATGAACACTGAAGCTTTCTTT. Protein sequence: CAISATGTFMNTEAFF.